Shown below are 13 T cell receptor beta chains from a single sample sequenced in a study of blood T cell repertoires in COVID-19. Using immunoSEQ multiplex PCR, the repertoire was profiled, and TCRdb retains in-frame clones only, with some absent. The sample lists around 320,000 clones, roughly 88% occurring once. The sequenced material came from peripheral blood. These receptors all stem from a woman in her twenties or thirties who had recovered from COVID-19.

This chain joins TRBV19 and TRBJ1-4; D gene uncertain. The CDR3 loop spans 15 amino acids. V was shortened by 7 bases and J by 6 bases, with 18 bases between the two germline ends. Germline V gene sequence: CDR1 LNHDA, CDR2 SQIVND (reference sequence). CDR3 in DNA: TGTGCCAGTACCGTAAGGGAGACACCAGATGAAAAACTGTTTTTT. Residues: CASTVRETPDEKLFF. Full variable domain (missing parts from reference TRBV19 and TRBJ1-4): DGGITQSPKYLFRKEGQNVTLSCEQNLNHDAMYWYRQDPGQGLRLIYYSQIVNDFQKGDIAEGYSVSREKKESFPLTVTSAQKNPTAFYLCASTVRETPDEKLFFGSGTQLSVL.

In DNA, the CDR3 is TGTGCCAGTATCAAACAGGGGGCATATGGCTACACCTTC. Encoded protein: CASIKQGAYGYTF. The chain uses TRBV19 and TRBJ1-2; 9 bases line up with TRBD1. Germline values: CDR1 LNHDA, CDR2 SQIVND (reference sequence). The CDR3 spans 13 residues. Germline trimming cut 7 bases from V and 5 bases from J; bases unmatched to any gene: 5.

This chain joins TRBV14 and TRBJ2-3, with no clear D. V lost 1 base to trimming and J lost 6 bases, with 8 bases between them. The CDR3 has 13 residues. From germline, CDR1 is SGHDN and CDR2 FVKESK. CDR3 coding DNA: TGTGCCAGCAGCCAAGTAGTCGCGGATACGCAGTATTTT. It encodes CASSQVVADTQYF.

This chain's CDR3 is CASTRDNGRSPLHF. The CDR3 bases are TGTGCCAGCACCCGGGACAATGGCCGTTCACCCCTCCACTTT. The chain combines TRBV2 with TRBJ1-6, with D possibly TRBD1 on 6 matching bases. CDR3 length equals 14 residues. Germline V CDR1 and CDR2: SNHLY, FYNNEI. Between the trimmed V and J ends, which lost 7 bases and 9 bases, there was a span of 16 bases.

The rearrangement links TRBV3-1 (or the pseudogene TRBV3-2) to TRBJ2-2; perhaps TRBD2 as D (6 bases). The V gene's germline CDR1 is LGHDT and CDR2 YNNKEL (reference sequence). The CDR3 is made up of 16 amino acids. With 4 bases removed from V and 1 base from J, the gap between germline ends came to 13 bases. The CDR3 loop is CASSRAMGGNTGELFF. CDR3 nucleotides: TGTGCCAGCAGCCGCGCGATGGGGGGGAACACCGGGGAGCTGTTTTTT.

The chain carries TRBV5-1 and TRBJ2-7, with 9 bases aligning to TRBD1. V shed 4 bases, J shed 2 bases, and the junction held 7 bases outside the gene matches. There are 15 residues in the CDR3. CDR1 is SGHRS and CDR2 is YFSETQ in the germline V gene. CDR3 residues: CASSRPGTGTYEQYF. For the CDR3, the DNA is TGCGCCAGCAGCCGTCCCGGGACAGGGACCTACGAGCAGTACTTC.

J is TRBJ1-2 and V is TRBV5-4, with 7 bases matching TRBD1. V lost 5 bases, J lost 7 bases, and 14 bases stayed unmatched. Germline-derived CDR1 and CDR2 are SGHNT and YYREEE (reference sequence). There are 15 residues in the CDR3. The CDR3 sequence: CASRGTTGAALGYTF. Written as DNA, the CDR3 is TGTGCCAGCAGGGGGACAACAGGGGCGGCCCTTGGCTACACCTTC.

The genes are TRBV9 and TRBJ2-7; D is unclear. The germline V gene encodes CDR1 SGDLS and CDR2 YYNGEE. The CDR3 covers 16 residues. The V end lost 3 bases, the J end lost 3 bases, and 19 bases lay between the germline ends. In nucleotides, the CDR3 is TGTGCCAGCAGCGGCCTTCCGGGTTCTAGGAGCTACGAGCAGTACTTC. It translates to CASSGLPGSRSYEQYF.

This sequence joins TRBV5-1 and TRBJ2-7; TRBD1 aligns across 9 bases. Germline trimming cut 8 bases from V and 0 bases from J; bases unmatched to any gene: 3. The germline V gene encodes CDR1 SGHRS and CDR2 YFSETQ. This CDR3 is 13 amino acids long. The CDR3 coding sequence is TGCGCCAGTGGACAGGGGTCCTCCTACGAGCAGTACTTC. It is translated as CASGQGSSYEQYF.

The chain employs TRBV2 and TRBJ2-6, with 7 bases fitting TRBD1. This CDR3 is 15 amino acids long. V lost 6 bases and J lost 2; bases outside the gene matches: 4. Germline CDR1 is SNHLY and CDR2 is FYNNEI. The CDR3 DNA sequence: TGTGCCAGCAGCGTAGGGACAGCTGGGGCCAACGTCCTGACTTTC. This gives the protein CASSVGTAGANVLTF.

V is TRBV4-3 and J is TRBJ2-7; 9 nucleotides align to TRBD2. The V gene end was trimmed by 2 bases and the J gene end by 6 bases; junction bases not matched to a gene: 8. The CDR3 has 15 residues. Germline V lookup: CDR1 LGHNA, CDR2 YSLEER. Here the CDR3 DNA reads TGCGCCAGCAGCCAACGGGGCGGGGGGGCCTCCGAGCAGTACTTC. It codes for CASSQRGGGASEQYF.

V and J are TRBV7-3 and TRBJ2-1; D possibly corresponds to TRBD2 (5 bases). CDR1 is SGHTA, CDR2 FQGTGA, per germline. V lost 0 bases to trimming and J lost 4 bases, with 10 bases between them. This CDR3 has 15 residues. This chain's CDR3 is CASSLTFSGYNEQFF. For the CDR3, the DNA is TGTGCCAGCAGCTTAACTTTCAGCGGATACAATGAGCAGTTCTTC.

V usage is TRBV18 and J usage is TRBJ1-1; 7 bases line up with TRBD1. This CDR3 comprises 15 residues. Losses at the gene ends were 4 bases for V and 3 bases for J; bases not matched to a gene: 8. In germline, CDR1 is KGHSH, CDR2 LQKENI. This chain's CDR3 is CASSLATGSYTEAFF. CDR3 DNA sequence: TGTGCCAGCTCACTGGCGACAGGGAGTTACACTGAAGCTTTCTTT.